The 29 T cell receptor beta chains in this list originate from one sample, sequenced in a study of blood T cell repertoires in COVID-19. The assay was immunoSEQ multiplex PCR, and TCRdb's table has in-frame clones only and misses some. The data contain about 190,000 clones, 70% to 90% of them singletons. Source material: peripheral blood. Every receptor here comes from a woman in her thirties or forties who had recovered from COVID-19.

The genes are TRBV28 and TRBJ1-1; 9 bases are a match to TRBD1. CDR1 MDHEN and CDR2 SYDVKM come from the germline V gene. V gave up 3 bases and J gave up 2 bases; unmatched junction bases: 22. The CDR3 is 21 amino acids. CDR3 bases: TGTGCCAGCAGTTTTGACCCCCAGAGAGTCCTGACAGGGGGGCTCAACACTGAAGCTTTCTTT. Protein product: CASSFDPQRVLTGGLNTEAFF.

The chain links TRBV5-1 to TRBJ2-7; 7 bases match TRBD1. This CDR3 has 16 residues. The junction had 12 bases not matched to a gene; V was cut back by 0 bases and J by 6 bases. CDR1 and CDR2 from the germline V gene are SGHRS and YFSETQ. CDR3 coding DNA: TGCGCCAGCAGCTTGGCGGCCGGGACAGTCTCTGCCGAGCAGTACTTC. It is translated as CASSLAAGTVSAEQYF.

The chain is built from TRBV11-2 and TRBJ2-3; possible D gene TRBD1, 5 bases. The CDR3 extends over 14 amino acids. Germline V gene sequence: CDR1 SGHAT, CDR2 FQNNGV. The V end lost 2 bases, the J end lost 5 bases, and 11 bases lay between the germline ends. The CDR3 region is CASSLQGVVDTQYF. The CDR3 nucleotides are TGTGCCAGCAGCTTACAGGGTGTTGTAGATACGCAGTATTTT.

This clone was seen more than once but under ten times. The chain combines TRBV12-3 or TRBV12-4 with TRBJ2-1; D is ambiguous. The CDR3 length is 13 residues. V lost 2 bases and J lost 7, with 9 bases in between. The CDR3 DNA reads TGTGCCAGCAGTTTATTTGGCCAAAATGAGCAGTTCTTC. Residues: CASSLFGQNEQFF.

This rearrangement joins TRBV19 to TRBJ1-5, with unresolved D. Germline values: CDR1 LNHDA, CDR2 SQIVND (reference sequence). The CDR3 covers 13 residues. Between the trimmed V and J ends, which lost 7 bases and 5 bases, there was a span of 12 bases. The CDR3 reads CASTLYRDQPQHF. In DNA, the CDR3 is TGTGCCAGTACTCTATACCGCGATCAGCCCCAGCATTTT. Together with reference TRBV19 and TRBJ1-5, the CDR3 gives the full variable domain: DGGITQSPKYLFRKEGQNVTLSCEQNLNHDAMYWYRQDPGQGLRLIYYSQIVNDFQKGDIAEGYSVSREKKESFPLTVTSAQKNPTAFYLCASTLYRDQPQHFGDGTRLSIL.

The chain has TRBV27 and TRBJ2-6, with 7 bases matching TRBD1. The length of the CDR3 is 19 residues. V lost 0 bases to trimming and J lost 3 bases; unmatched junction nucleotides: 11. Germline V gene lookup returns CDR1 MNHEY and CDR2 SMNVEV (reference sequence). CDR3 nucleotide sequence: TGTGCCAGCAGTTTATCAGGGGGCTTACGGGTTTTTGGGGCCAACGTCCTGACTTTC. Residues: CASSLSGGLRVFGANVLTF.

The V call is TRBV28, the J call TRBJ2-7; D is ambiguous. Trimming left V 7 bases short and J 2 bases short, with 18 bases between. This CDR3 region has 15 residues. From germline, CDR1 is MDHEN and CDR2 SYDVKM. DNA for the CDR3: TGTGCCAGCACACCTCGAGGCCTCACCACCTACGAGCAGTACTTC. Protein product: CASTPRGLTTYEQYF.

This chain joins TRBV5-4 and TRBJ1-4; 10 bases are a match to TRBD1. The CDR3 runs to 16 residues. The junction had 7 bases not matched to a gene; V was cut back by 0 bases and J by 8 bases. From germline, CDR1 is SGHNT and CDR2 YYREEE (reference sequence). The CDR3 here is CASSLAPDRGQEKLFF. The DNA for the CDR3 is TGTGCCAGCAGCTTGGCCCCCGACAGGGGGCAAGAAAAACTGTTTTTT.

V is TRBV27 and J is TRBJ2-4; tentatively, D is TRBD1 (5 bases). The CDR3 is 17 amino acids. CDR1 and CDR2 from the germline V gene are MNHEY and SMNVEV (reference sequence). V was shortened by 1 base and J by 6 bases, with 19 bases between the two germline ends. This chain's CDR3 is CASSLYSLSGPGNIQYF. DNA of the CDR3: TGTGCCAGCAGTTTATATTCCCTATCAGGGCCAGGAAACATTCAGTACTTC.

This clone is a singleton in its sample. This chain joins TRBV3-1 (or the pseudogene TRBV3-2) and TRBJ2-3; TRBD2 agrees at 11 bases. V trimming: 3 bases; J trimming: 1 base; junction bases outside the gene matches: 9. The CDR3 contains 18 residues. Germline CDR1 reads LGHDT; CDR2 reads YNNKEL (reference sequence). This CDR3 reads CASSHLTSLAGGTDTQYF. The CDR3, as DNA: TGTGCCAGCAGCCATTTAACCTCACTAGCGGGGGGCACAGATACGCAGTATTTT.

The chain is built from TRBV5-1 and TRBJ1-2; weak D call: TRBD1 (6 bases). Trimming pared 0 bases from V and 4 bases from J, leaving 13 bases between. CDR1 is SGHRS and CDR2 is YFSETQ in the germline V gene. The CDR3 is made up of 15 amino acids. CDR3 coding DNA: TGCGCCAGCAGCTTGGGATCTACAGGGAGCTATGGCTACACCTTC. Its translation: CASSLGSTGSYGYTF.

This CDR3 is CASGATETQYF. CDR3 bases: TGTGCCAGCGGGGCGACGGAGACCCAGTACTTC. The gene calls are TRBV7-9 and TRBJ2-5; TRBD1 is a possible D gene (5 bases). The CDR3 spans 11 residues. Trimming shortened V by 8 bases and J by 5 bases, and 9 bases separated the two germline ends. In germline, CDR1 is SEHNR, CDR2 FQNEAQ (reference sequence).

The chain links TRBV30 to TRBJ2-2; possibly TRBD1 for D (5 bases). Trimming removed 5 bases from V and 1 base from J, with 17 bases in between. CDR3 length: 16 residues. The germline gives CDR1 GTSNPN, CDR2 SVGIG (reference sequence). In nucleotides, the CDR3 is TGTGCCTGGGGTAGGGGCCTCCTCCTGAACACCGGGGAGCTGTTTTTT. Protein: CAWGRGLLLNTGELFF.

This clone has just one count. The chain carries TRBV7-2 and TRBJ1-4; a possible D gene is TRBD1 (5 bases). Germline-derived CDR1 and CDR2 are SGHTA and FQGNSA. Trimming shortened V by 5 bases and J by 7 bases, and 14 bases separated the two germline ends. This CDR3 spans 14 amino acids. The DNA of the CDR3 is TGTGCCAGCAGCCCAGACAGATCATGTGAAAAACTGTTTTTT. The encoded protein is CASSPDRSCEKLFF.

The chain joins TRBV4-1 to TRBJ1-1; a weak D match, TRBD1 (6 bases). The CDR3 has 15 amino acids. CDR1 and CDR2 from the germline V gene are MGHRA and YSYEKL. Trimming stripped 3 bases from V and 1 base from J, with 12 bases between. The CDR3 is CASSHQLTGNTEAFF. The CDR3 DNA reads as TGCGCCAGCAGCCACCAACTGACAGGGAACACTGAAGCTTTCTTT.

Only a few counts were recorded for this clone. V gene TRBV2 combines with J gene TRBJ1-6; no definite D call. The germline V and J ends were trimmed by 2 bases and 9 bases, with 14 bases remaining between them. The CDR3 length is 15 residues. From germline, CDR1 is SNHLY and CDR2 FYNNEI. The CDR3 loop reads CASSERVGLGSPLHF. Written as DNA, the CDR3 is TGTGCCAGCAGTGAACGCGTGGGCTTAGGTTCACCCCTCCACTTT. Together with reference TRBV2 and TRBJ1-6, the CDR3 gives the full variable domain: EPEVTQTPSHQVTQMGQEVILRCVPISNHLYFYWYRQILGQKVEFLVSFYNNEISEKSEIFDDQFSVERPDGSNFTLKIRSTKLEDSAMYFCASSERVGLGSPLHFGNGTRLTVT.

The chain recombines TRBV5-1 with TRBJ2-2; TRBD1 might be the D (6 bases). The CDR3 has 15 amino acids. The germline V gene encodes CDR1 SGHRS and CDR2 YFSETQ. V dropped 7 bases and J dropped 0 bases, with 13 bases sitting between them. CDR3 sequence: CASRPGQTNTGELFF. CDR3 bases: TGCGCCAGCCGCCCTGGACAGACGAACACCGGGGAGCTGTTTTTT.

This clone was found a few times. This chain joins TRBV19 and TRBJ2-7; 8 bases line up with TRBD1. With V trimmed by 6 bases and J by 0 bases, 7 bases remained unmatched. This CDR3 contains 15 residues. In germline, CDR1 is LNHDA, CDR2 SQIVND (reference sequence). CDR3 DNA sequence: TGTGCCAGTAGCCCCGACAGGGGAATCTCCTACGAGCAGTACTTC. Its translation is CASSPDRGISYEQYF. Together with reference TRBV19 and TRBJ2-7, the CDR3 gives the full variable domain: DGGITQSPKYLFRKEGQNVTLSCEQNLNHDAMYWYRQDPGQGLRLIYYSQIVNDFQKGDIAEGYSVSREKKESFPLTVTSAQKNPTAFYLCASSPDRGISYEQYFGPGTRLTVT.

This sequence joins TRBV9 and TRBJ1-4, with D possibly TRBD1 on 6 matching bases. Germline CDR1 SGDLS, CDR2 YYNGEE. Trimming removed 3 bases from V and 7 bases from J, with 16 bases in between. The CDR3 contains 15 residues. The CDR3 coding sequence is TGTGCCAGCAGCGGGTATATGGGGGCCGGTGAAAAACTGTTTTTT. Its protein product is CASSGYMGAGEKLFF.

CDR3 nucleotide sequence: TGTGCCAGCAGCGTAACAGGGGGCACTGAAGCTTTCTTT. Amino acid sequence: CASSVTGGTEAFF. The genes are TRBV9 and TRBJ1-1; 8 bases align to TRBD1. This CDR3 region has 13 residues. V was pared by 1 base and J by 4 bases, with 0 bases of the junction left unmatched. Per the germline V gene, CDR1 is SGDLS and CDR2 is YYNGEE.

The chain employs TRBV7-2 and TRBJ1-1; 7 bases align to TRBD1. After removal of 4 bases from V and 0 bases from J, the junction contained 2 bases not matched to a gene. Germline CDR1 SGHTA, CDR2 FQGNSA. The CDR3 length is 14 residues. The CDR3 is CASSYTGVNTEAFF. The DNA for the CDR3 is TGTGCCAGCAGCTATACAGGGGTGAACACTGAAGCTTTCTTT.

CDR3 coding DNA: TGTGCCTCACGGACTCAGAGCACTGAAGCTTTCTTT. Its translation: CASRTQSTEAFF. The V call is TRBV6-6, the J call TRBJ1-1; D gene ambiguous. V shed 11 bases and J shed 4 bases, with 14 bases lying between them. CDR3 length equals 12 residues. Germline V CDR1 and CDR2: MNHNY, SVGAGI (reference sequence).

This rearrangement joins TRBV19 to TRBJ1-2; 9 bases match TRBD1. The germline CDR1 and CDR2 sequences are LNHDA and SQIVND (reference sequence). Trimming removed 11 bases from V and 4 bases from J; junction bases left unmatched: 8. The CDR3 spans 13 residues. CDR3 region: CAAYRGPSYGYTF. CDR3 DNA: TGTGCCGCCTACAGGGGGCCCTCCTATGGCTACACCTTC.

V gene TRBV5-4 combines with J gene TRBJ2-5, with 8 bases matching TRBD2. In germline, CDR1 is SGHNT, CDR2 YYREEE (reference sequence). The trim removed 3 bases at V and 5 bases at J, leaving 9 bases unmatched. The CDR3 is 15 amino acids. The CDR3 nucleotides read TGTGCCAGCAGCTCGGAAGGGACTAGAAGGGAGACCCAGTACTTC. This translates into CASSSEGTRRETQYF. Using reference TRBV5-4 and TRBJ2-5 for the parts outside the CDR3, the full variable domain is ETGVTQSPTHLIKTRGQQVTLRCSSQSGHNTVSWYQQALGQGPQFIFQYYREEENGRGNFPPRFSGLQFPNYSSELNVNALELDDSALYLCASSSEGTRRETQYFGPGTRLLVL.

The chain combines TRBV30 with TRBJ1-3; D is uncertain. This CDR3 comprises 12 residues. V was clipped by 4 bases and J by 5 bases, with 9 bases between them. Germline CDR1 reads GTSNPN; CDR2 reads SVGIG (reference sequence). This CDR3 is CAWNPTRNTIYF. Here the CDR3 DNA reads TGTGCCTGGAACCCCACACGAAACACCATATATTTT.

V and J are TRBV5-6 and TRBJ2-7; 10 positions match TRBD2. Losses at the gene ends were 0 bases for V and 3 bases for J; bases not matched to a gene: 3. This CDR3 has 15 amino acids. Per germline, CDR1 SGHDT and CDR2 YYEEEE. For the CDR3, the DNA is TGTGCCAGCAGCTTGGGGGCTAGCGGGGGCTACGAGCAGTACTTC. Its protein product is CASSLGASGGYEQYF.

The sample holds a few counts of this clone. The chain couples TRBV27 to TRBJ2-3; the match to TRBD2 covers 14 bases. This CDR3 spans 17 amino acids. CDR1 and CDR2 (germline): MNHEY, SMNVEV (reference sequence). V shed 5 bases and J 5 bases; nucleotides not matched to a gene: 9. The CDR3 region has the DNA TGTGCCAGCAGTAGAAGGCCGGGACTAGCGGGAGTAGATACGCAGTATTTT. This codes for CASSRRPGLAGVDTQYF.

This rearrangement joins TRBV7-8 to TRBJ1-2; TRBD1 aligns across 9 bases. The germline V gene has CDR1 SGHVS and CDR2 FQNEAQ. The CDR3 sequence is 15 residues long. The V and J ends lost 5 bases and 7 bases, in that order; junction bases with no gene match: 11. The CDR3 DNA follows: TGTGCCAGCAGCCGAGGGGGACAGGGTATGCTTGGCTACACCTTC. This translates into CASSRGGQGMLGYTF.

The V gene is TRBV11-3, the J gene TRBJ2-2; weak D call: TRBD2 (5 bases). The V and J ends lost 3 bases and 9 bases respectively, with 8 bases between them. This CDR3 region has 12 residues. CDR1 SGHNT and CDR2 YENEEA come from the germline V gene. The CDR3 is CASSLDSRELFF. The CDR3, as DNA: TGTGCCAGCAGCTTGGACTCGCGGGAGCTGTTTTTT. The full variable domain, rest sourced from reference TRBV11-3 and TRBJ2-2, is EAGVVQSPRYKIIEKKQPVAFWCNPISGHNTLYWYLQNLGQGPELLIRYENEEAVDDSQLPKDRFSAERLKGVDSTLKIQPAELGDSAVYLCASSLDSRELFFGEGSRLTVL.